The 5 T cell receptor beta chains reported below all come from one sample, sequenced in a study of T-cell memory formation after mild COVID-19. One entry per CDR3 protein, called by TCRdb with MiXCR from the 5' RACE reads. The data contain roughly 280,000 distinct CDR3 sequences, 8% to 9% of them singletons. Specimen: PBMCs or a T cell subset sorted from them (not recorded which). The receptors here all came from a man younger than 35 who had mild COVID-19 (a few samples of this study predate the infection). Cell type and time point are not known.

Many counts were recorded for this clonotype. This chain links TRBV24-1 with TRBJ2-5, with D possibly TRBD1 on 5 matching bases. With 5 bases removed from V and 1 base from J, the gap between germline ends came to 13 bases. CDR1 and CDR2 (germline): KGHDR, SFDVKD. This CDR3 comprises 15 residues. CDR3 DNA sequence: TGTGCCACCAGTGTTGGTCAGGGTCCCCAAGAGACCCAGTACTTC. Translating it yields CATSVGQGPQETQYF.

A few counts support this clonotype. This chain links TRBV27 with TRBJ2-4; a weak D match, TRBD2 (6 bases). The CDR3 has 15 residues. Between the trimmed V and J ends, which lost 4 bases and 4 bases, there was a span of 14 bases. CDR1 is MNHEY and CDR2 is SMNVEV in the germline V gene (reference sequence). CDR3 in DNA: TGTGCCAGCAGTTCGGGGGAACAGGCGAAAAACATTCAGTACTTC. The encoded protein is CASSSGEQAKNIQYF.

A few counts support this clonotype. CDR3 amino acids: CASSLGTASQETQYF. The CDR3 DNA reads TGTGCCAGCAGCTTAGGGACAGCGAGTCAAGAGACCCAGTACTTC. V is TRBV7-2 and J is TRBJ2-5, with D tentatively TRBD1 (6 bases). CDR1 and CDR2 (germline): SGHTA, FQGNSA. This CDR3 region has 15 residues. V lost 1 base and J 2 bases, leaving 11 bases between the germline ends.

V gene TRBV6-5 combines with J gene TRBJ2-4, with a tentative D call TRBD1 (5 bases). Per the germline V gene, CDR1 is MNHEY and CDR2 is SVGAGI. V dropped 2 bases and J dropped 1 base, with 9 bases sitting between them. The CDR3 spans 15 residues. In nucleotides, the CDR3 is TGTGCCAGCAGTTACAATGGGGCGGCCAAAAACATTCAGTACTTC. It encodes CASSYNGAAKNIQYF.

This clonotype was counted at least ten times. This chain uses TRBV6-2 or TRBV6-3 with TRBJ2-5; TRBD1 might be the D (5 bases). The V and J ends lost 4 bases and 5 bases respectively, with 11 bases between them. CDR1 is MNHEY and CDR2 is SVGEGT in the germline V gene. This CDR3 spans 13 amino acids. The CDR3 DNA sequence: TGTGCCAGCAGTTCCCAGGGTAGGGAGACCCAGTACTTC. This sequence encodes CASSSQGRETQYF.